This T cell receptor beta chain was observed in a study of neoadjuvant anti-PD-1 for oral cavity cancer (dated by TCRdb to the early 2020s). A note on the overall study: Before undergoing curative-intent surgical resection, most patients got three to four biweekly nivolumab doses at 3 mg/kg. Patients who did not progress were given a fourth nivolumab dose at about day 43 and had definitive surgical resection on days 50-56. Under RECIST 1.1, a patient counted as a responder if showing complete response, partial response or stable disease, and as a non-responder if showing progression. There were more than 10 patients in the parent correlative cohort, and the response rate was less than 40%. Results and caveats for the whole study, not just this receptor: The TCR analyses had only a few patients in each response group, and the authors called for validation in larger cohorts. Higher pretreatment blood TCRbeta clonality and lower post-treatment tumor TCRbeta clonality were correlated with higher pretreatment blood Treg/Th17 ratios. Larger post-treatment sizes of preexisting intratumoral clones correlated with greater tumor shrinkage, suggesting expansion of preexisting clones contributed to response.

This clone is assessed as medium-sized (0.01 to 0.1%). No cognate antigen has been identified for it. The record has no base qualities; no much larger clone is one base away. The time point label for this specimen denotes: after neoadjuvant nivolumab, at surgical resection. The patients had newly diagnosed stage II-IVA oral cavity squamous cell carcinoma and had not received any prior systemic or radiation treatment. Everyone in the cohort had locally advanced, HPV-negative oral cavity squamous cell carcinoma. The samples were drawn from a longitudinal correlative study tied to a single-arm phase II trial testing neoadjuvant nivolumab in oral cavity squamous cell carcinoma. Subject-matched pre- and post-treatment PBMCs and tumors from three responders and three non-responders underwent genomic DNA-based TCRbeta sequencing. For tumor tissue, genomic DNA extraction relied on the Maxwell RSC DNA from Tissue kit.

Tumor libraries used mostly 4 to 6 ug of input genomic DNA for survey sequencing, with two replicates per sample. The immunoSEQ hsTCRbeta kit was used to prepare TCRbeta libraries, following the manufacturer's instructions. The finished libraries were brought together in one pool at approximately 3 nM, which was then read using an Illumina NovaSeq 6000 S4 flow cell. The published analysis was carried out like this. The immunoSEQ Analyzer handled quality control and preprocessing of the raw data. The analysis was limited to productive rearrangements, and each clonotype was defined by a unique CDR3 amino acid sequence. Repertoire clonality was estimated as the Gini-Simpson index, which was computed with the R package tcR. Student's t test was used to compare Gini indices, while Pearson correlation assessed associations with tumor size change. TCRdb obtained this table from immuneACCESS and retained in-frame rearrangements with V and J assigned. These tables miss some clones; where compared with another copy, unresolved V genes account for less than half of the shortfall, and the remainder is unexplained. That table is the source of V, J and clone size, and D and trimming were worked out from the DNA. The sample data list around 37,000 clones, and 35% to 45% of these were observed just once. Approximately 15% of the sample rests with the top ten.

Inclusive of the bounding cysteine and phenylalanine, the CDR3 is 16 residues long. The sequence is cut down to CDR3 DNA, 48 bases in frame from base 1. The germline V gene specifies SGHRS as CDR1 and YFSETQ as CDR2. Relative to germline, V is missing 0 bases and J is missing 8 bases, with 10 bases of the junction outside any gene match. The sequence derives from a person aged 40 to 85 with oral cavity squamous cell carcinoma. Sequenced here: tumor tissue, sampled after nivolumab (anti-PD-1) treatment. This receptor chain uses TRBV5-1 and TRBJ2-1; 8 bases in the middle match TRBD2. The DNA reads as follows: TGCGCCAGCAGCTTGGCTCGGGGGACTAGGGTCCATGAGCAGTTCTTC. Translation gives CASSLARGTRVHEQFF.